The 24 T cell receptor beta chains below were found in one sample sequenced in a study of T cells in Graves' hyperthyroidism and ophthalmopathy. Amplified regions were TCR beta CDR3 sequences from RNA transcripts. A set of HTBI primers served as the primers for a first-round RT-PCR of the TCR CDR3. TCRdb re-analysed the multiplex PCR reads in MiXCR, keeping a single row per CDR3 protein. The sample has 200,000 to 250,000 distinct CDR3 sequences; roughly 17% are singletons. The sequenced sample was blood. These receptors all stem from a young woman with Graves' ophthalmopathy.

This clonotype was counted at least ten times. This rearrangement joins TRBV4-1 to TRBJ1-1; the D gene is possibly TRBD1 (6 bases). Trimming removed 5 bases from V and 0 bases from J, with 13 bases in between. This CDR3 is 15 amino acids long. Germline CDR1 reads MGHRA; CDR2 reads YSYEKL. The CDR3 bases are TGCGCCAGCAGCGTACGGGACACCTTGAACACTGAAGCTTTCTTT. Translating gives CASSVRDTLNTEAFF.

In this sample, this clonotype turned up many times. The CDR3 region is CSARAILFSYNEQFF. For the CDR3, the DNA is TGCAGTGCTAGAGCGATCTTATTCTCCTACAATGAGCAGTTCTTC. The rearrangement links TRBV20-1 to TRBJ2-1; D is undetermined. V lost 1 base and J lost 0, with 10 bases in between. Germline V gene sequence: CDR1 DFQATT, CDR2 SNEGSKA (reference sequence). The CDR3 is made up of 15 amino acids.

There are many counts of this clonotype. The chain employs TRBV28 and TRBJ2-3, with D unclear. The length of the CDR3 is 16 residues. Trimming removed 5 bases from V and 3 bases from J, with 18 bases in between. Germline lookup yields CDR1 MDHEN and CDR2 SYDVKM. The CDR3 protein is CASSPKDYRVTDTQYF. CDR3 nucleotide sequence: TGTGCCAGCAGTCCAAAGGATTACCGGGTAACAGATACGCAGTATTTT.

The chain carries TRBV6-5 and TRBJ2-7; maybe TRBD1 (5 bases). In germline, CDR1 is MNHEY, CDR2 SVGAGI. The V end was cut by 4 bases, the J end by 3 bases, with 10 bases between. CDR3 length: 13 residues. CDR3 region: CASSWAQGYEQYV. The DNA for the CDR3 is TGTGCCAGCAGTTGGGCGCAGGGCTACGAGCAGTACGTC.

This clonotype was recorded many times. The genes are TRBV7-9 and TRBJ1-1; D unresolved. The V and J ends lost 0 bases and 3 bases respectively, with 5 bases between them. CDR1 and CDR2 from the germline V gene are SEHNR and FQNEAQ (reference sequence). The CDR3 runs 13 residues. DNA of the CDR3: TGTGCCAGCAGCTTAGCCTGGGACACTGAAGCTTTCTTT. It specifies CASSLAWDTEAFF.

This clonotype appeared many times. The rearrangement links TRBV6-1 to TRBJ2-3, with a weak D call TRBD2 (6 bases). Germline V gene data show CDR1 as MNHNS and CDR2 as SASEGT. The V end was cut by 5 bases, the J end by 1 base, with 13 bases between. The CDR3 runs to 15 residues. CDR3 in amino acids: CASSIPGGGTDTQYF. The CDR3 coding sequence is TGTGCCAGCAGTATCCCCGGCGGGGGCACAGATACGCAGTATTTT.

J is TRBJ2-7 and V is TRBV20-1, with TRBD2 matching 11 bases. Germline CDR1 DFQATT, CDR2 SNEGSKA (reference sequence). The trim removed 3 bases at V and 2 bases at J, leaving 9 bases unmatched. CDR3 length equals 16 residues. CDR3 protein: CSASSASGGNAYEQYF. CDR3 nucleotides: TGCAGTGCTAGTTCGGCTAGCGGGGGGAACGCCTACGAGCAGTACTTC.

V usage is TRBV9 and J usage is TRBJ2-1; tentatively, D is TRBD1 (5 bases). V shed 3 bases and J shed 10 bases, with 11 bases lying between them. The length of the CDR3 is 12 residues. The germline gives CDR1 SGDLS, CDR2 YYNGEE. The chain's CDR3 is CASSALGVEQFF. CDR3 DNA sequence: TGTGCCAGCAGCGCCCTAGGGGTAGAGCAGTTCTTC.

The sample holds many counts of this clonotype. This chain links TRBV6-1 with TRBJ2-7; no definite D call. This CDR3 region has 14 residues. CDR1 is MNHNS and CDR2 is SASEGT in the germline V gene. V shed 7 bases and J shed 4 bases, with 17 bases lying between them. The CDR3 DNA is TGTGCCAGCACTCCCCCCCGAGCCCCGTACGAGCAGTACTTC. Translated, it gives CASTPPRAPYEQYF.

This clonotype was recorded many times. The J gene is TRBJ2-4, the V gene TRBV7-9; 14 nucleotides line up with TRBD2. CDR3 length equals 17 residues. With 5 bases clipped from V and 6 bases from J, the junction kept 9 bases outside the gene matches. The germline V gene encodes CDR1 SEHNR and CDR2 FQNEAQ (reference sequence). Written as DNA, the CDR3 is TGTGCCAGCAGCCCAACGGGACTAGCGGGAGCAACAAACATTCAGTACTTC. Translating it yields CASSPTGLAGATNIQYF.

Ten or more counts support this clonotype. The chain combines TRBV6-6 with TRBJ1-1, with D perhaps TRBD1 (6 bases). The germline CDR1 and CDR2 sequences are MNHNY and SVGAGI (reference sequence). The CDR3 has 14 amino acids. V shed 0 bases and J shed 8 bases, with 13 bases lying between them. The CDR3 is CASSYSEGVGEAFF. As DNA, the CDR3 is TGTGCCAGCAGTTACTCGGAGGGGGTCGGGGAAGCTTTCTTT.

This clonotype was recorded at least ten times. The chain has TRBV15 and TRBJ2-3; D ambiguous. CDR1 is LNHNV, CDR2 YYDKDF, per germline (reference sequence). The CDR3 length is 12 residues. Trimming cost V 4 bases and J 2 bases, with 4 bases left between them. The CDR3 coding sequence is TGTGCCACCAGCAAACACACAGATACGCAGTATTTT. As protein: CATSKHTDTQYF.

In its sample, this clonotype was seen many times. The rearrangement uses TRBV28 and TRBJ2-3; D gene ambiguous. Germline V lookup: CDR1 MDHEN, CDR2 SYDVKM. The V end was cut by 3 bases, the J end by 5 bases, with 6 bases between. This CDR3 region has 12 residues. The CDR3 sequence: CASSLVKDTQYF. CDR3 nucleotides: TGTGCCAGCAGTTTGGTGAAAGATACGCAGTATTTT.

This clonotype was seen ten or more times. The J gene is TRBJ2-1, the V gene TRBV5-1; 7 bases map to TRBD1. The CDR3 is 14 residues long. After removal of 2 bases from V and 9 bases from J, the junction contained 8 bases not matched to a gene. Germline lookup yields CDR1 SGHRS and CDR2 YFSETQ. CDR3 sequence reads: CASSLQGQSGEQFF. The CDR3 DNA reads TGCGCCAGCAGCTTACAGGGACAGAGCGGTGAGCAGTTCTTC.

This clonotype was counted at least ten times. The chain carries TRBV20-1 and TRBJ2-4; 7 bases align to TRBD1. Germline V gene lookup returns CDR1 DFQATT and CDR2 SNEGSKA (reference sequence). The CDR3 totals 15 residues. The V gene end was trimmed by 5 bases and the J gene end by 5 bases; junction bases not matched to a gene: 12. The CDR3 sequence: CSAGKTGFDENIQYF. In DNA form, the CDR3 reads TGCAGTGCTGGCAAGACAGGGTTCGATGAAAACATTCAGTACTTC.

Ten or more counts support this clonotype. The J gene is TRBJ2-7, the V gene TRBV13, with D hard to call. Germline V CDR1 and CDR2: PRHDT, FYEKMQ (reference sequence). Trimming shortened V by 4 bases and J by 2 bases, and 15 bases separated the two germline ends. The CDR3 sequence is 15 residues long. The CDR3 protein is CASSSSGVPPYEQYF. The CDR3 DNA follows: TGTGCCAGCAGCTCCTCGGGCGTCCCGCCCTACGAGCAGTACTTC. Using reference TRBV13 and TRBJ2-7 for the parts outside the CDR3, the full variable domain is AAGVIQSPRHLIKEKRETATLKCYPIPRHDTVYWYQQGPGQDPQFLISFYEKMQSDKGSIPDRFSAQQFSDYHSELNMSSLELGDSALYFCASSSSGVPPYEQYFGPGTRLTVT.

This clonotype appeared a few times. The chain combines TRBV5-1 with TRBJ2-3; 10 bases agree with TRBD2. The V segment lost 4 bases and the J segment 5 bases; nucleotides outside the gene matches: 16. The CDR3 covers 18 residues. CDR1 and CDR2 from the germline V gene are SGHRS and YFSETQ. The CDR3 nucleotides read TGCGCCAGCAGCCCTCGTAGGAGGCTAGCGGGAGCCGGAGATACGCAGTATTTT. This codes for CASSPRRRLAGAGDTQYF.

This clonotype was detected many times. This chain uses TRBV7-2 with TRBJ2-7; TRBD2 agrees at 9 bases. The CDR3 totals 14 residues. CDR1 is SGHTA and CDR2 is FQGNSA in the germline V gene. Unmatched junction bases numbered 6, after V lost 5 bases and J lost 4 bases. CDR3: CASSLGLARYEQYF. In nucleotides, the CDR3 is TGTGCCAGCAGCCTCGGACTAGCGCGGTACGAGCAGTACTTC.

CDR3 in DNA: TGTGCCAGCAGTTTAGGGTCAGACTACGAGCAGTACTTC. This codes for CASSLGSDYEQYF. The chain carries TRBV28 and TRBJ2-7, with D unresolved. The CDR3 runs 13 residues. V was clipped by 2 bases and J by 3 bases, with 8 bases between them. Germline V gives CDR1 MDHEN, CDR2 SYDVKM.

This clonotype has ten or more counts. The CDR3 DNA reads TGTGCCAGCAGGGGGACCAGCAATCAGCCCCAGCATTTT. It translates to CASRGTSNQPQHF. The chain uses TRBV27 and TRBJ1-5; possibly TRBD1 for D (5 bases). Trimming cost V 6 bases and J 1 base, with 7 bases left between them. The CDR3 extends over 13 amino acids. Germline CDR1 and CDR2: MNHEY and SMNVEV (reference sequence).

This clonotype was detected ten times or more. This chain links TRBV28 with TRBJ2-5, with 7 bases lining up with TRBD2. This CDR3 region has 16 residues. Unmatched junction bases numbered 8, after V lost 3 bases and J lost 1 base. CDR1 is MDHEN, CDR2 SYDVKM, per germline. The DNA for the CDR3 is TGTGCCAGCAGTTTGCAGCGGGGCCGTCTCCAAGAGACCCAGTACTTC. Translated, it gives CASSLQRGRLQETQYF.

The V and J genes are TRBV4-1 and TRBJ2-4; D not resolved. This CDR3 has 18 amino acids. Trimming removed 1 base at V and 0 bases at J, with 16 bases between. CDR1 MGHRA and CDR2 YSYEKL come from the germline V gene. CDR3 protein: CASSQGPTGPLAKNIQYF. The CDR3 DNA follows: TGCGCCAGCAGCCAAGGCCCGACGGGTCCACTAGCCAAAAACATTCAGTACTTC.

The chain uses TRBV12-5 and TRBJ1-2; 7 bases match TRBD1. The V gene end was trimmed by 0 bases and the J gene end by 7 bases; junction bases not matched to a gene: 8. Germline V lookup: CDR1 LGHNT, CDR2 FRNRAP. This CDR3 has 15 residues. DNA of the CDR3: TGTGCTAGTGGTTTGGTACAAAGGGGGCCGGGTGGCTACACCTTC. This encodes CASGLVQRGPGGYTF.

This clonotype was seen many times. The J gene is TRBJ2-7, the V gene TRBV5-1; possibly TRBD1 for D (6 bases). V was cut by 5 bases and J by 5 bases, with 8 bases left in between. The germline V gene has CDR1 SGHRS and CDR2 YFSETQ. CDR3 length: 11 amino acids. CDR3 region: CASRSGDEQYF. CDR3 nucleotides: TGCGCCAGCAGGTCAGGGGACGAGCAGTACTTC.